Following are 2 T cell receptor beta chains from one sample sequenced in a study of blood T cell repertoires in COVID-19. Data came from immunoSEQ multiplex PCR; TCRdb stores just in-frame clones and leaves some out. The sample carries about 250,000 clones, around 85% recorded once. The specimen sequenced was peripheral blood. The receptors were gathered from a man of 80 years or more with acute or convalescent COVID-19.

The chain carries TRBV7-9 and TRBJ1-1, with a tentative D call TRBD1 (6 bases). Germline-derived CDR1 and CDR2 are SEHNR and FQNEAQ (reference sequence). With 4 bases removed from V and 10 bases from J, the gap between germline ends came to 13 bases. The CDR3 has 12 amino acids. CDR3 coding DNA: TGTGCCAGCAGCTACGAGAAAGGGGGAGCTTTCTTT. Translating gives CASSYEKGGAFF.

V and J are TRBV5-1 and TRBJ2-2, with TRBD1 matching over 7 bases. Germline V gene lookup returns CDR1 SGHRS and CDR2 YFSETQ. CDR3 length: 15 residues. Germline trimming cut 0 bases from V and 4 bases from J; bases unmatched to any gene: 3. CDR3 nucleotide sequence: TGCGCCAGCAGCTTGGGACAGGGTGGCACCGGGGAGCTGTTTTTT. This sequence encodes CASSLGQGGTGELFF.